This T cell receptor (beta chain) was captured in a study of cytomegalovirus exposure and HLA in healthy donors. Looking at the study overall: A previous analysis identified approximately 110 million unique TCR beta sequences derived from around 180 million T cells. Overall study findings and caveats: It was reported that the classifier diagnosed cytomegalovirus status with high specificity and sensitivity in both the original and validation cohorts. It was reported in a later analysis that an Asian-associated ancestry cluster showed fewer N-insertions than the 666-donor mean.

V lost 0 bases and J lost 3, with 11 bases in between. Germline V gene data show CDR1 as LGHNA and CDR2 as YNFKEQ. The CDR3 runs 16 residues. In regard to this clone: Its antigen is unknown.

The PCR made use of 60 Vbeta and 13 Jbeta primers. Methods used by the authors: Later, an analysis found 75 million to 100 million unique TCR beta chains, and 9.5 million to 11 million of these were shared. Sequencing was performed with immunoSEQ multiplex PCR; in TCRdb, only in-frame clones are kept and a portion is missing. V, J and clone size were drawn from that table, and D and trimming were deduced from the DNA. The sample lists 100,000 to 150,000 clones; 60% to 85% were seen once. This TCR came from a woman between 40 and 50 years old in good health and CMV-seropositive. The sample comprised PBMCs. This chain uses TRBV4-2 with TRBJ2-2; maybe TRBD1 (6 bases). CDR3 DNA sequence: TGTGCCAGCAGCCAAGAAATTGGGGGCTACACCGGGGAGCTGTTTTTT. Amino acid sequence: CASSQEIGGYTGELFF.